These T cell receptor beta chains were read from a single sample in a study of cytomegalovirus exposure and HLA in healthy donors. Profiling relied on immunoSEQ multiplex PCR, and the TCRdb table lists in-frame clones only, not all of them. The data show 90,000 to 120,000 clones, with about 85% seen just once and about 3% held by the top ten. Sequencing input: PBMCs. The receptors originated from a woman between 18 and 29 years old in good health and CMV-seronegative. CDR3s leave out the opening cysteine and the closing phenylalanine or tryptophan.

>TRBV19|TRBJ1-1
ASSHWGREGTEAF
>TRBV5-1|TRBJ2-7
ASSSTGDEQY
>TRBV30|TRBJ1-1
AWSVRSDTEAF
>TRBV6-1|TRBJ1-5
ASRGDSQYQPQH
>TRBV5-4|TRBJ2-2
ASSLNTWTGELF
>TRBV7-3|TRBJ1-2
ASSRQGALGGYT
>TRBV9|TRBJ2-1
ASSPTSGGRNEQF
>TRBV6-1|TRBJ2-5
ASSGLAGGQETQY
>TRBV5-1|TRBJ2-5
ASSPGVQETQY
>TRBV7-6|TRBJ1-6
ASSLSRSSNSPLH
>TRBV14|TRBJ1-2
ASSQSKTFGNYGYT
>TRBV5-4|TRBJ1-2
ASGTGYGYT
>TRBV6-5|TRBJ1-1
ASSYSWGDTEAF
>TRBV7-6|TRBJ2-7
ASSLADTVYEQY
>TRBV28|TRBJ1-1
ATGFRVVAEAF
>TRBV27|TRBJ2-7
ASSSLQGHEQY
>TRBV5-6|TRBJ1-6
ASRKEGRSPLH
>TRBV7-2|TRBJ1-1
ASSLTGSWSIEAF
>TRBV2|TRBJ2-7
ASSRTGFSYEQY
>TRBV25-1|TRBJ2-7
ASSDSPGQVLSYEQY
>TRBV11-2|TRBJ1-1
ASSPYRDTGTLNTEAF
>TRBV29-1|TRBJ2-3
SVEGWSVRTDTQY
>TRBV27|TRBJ1-5
ASSLAAGQPQH
>TRBV9|TRBJ2-2
ASSPGAGTGELF
>TRBV5-1|TRBJ2-3
ASSPGGRTDTQY
>TRBV4-1|TRBJ1-1
ASSQPGQGATEAF
>TRBV9|TRBJ2-2
ASSSGHTTGELF
>TRBV6-5|TRBJ2-7
ASSYSETGLYEQY
>TRBV4-2|TRBJ2-3
ASSQRMRTDTQY
>TRBV6-5|TRBJ1-2
ASSTGFVDGYT
>TRBV28|TRBJ2-5
ASSTGQGAYLGETQY
>TRBV27|TRBJ2-7
ASRRTGGLYEQY
>TRBV29-1|TRBJ1-1
SVDRNTEAF
>TRBV9|TRBJ2-3
ASSGSSRAGYTDTQY
>TRBV4-1|TRBJ1-3
ASSHAYDGGGGNTIY
>TRBV7-2|TRBJ2-3
ASSSGVGTDTQY
>TRBV2|TRBJ1-5
ASSETGEYSNQPQH
>TRBV5-6|TRBJ1-6
ASSLAGTGSNSPLH
>TRBV2|TRBJ1-5
ASSRGTTQNQPQH
>TRBV2|TRBJ1-2
ASSWDSGVVYGYT
>TRBV2|TRBJ2-5
ASSQDRGRGETQY
>TRBV7-8|TRBJ2-7
ASSYRARGIEQY
>TRBV7-9|TRBJ2-7
ASSTGQGPYEQY
>TRBV10-3|TRBJ2-5
ATALAGGQETQY